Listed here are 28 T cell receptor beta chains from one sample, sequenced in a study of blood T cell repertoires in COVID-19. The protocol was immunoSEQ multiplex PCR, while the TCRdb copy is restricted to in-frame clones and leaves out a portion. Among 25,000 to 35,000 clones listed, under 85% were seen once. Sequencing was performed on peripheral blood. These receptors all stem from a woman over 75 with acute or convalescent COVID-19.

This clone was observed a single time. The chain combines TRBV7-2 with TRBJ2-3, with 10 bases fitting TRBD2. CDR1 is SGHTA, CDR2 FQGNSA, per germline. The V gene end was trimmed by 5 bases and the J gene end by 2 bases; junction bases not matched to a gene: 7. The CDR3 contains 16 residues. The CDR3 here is CASSPISGRYTDTQYF. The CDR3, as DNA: TGTGCCAGCAGCCCGATTAGCGGGAGGTACACAGATACGCAGTATTTT.

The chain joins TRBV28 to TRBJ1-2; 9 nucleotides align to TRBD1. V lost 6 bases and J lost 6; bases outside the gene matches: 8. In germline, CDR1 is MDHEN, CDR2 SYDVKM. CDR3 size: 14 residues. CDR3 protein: CASRWPGQGNGYTF. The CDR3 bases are TGTGCCAGCAGGTGGCCGGGACAGGGAAATGGCTACACCTTC.

Here the CDR3 DNA reads TGTGCCTGGAGTTCAGGACAGGGCCTGCACAATGAGCAGTTCTTC. It encodes CAWSSGQGLHNEQFF. The chain uses TRBV30 and TRBJ2-1, with 8 bases matching TRBD1. CDR1 is GTSNPN and CDR2 is SVGIG in the germline V gene (reference sequence). The CDR3 spans 15 residues. The junction had 8 bases not matched to a gene; V was cut back by 2 bases and J by 5 bases.

The DNA for the CDR3 is TGTGCCAGTAGGACCTCAAGACAGGCTGGAAACACCATATATTTT. Its translation: CASRTSRQAGNTIYF. The chain uses TRBV19 and TRBJ1-3; maybe TRBD1 (6 bases). The CDR3 runs to 15 residues. V lost 6 bases to trimming and J lost 2 bases, with 14 bases between them. CDR1 and CDR2 from the germline V gene are LNHDA and SQIVND (reference sequence).

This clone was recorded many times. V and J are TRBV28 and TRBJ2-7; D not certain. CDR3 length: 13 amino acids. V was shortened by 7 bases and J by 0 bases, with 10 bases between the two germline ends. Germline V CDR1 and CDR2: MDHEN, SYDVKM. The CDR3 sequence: CASNRPSSYEQYF. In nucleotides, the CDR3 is TGTGCCAGCAATCGTCCCAGCTCCTACGAGCAGTACTTC.

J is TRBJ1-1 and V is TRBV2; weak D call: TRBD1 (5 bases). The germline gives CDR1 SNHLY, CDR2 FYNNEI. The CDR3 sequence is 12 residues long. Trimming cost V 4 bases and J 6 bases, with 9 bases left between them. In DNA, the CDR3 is TGTGCCAGCAGTGTGACAGCTCCTGAAGCTTTCTTT. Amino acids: CASSVTAPEAFF.

CDR3 amino acids: CSVEFEGGLGTGLYEQYF. CDR3 bases: TGCAGCGTTGAATTCGAGGGCGGGTTGGGGACAGGCCTCTACGAGCAGTACTTC. The chain joins TRBV29-1 to TRBJ2-7; 8 positions agree with TRBD1. J was trimmed by 3 bases and V by 2 bases; bases with no gene match: 18. CDR3 size: 18 residues. CDR1 is SQVTM, CDR2 ANQGSEA, per germline.

In nucleotides, the CDR3 is TGTGCCAGCATCCCGAGGGTACTTTTCACAGATACGCAGTATTTT. It specifies CASIPRVLFTDTQYF. The V gene is TRBV7-2, the J gene TRBJ2-3; D is possibly TRBD2 (5 bases). The germline V gene encodes CDR1 SGHTA and CDR2 FQGNSA. The CDR3 is 15 residues long. Between the trimmed V and J ends, which lost 7 bases and 2 bases, there was a span of 16 bases.

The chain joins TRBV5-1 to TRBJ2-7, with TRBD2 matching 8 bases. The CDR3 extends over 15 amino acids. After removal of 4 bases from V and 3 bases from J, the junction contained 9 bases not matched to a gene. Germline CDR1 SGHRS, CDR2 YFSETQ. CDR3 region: CASSPRVGGGYEQYF. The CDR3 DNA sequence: TGCGCCAGCAGCCCCAGGGTCGGGGGGGGCTACGAGCAGTACTTC.

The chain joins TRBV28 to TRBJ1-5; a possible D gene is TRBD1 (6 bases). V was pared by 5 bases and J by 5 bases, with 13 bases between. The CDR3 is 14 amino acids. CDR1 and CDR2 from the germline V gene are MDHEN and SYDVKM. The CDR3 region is CASSPGQNHQPQHF. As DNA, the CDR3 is TGTGCCAGCAGTCCAGGACAGAATCATCAGCCCCAGCATTTT.

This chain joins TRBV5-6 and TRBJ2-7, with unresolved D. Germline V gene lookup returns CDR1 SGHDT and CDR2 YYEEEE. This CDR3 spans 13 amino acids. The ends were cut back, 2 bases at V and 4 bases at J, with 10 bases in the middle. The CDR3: CASSLWLTYEQYF. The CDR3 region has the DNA TGTGCCAGCAGCTTATGGTTGACTTACGAGCAGTACTTC.

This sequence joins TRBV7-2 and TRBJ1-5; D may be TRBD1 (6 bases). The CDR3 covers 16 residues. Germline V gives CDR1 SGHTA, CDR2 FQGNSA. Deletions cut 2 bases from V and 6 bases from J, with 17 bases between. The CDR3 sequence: CASSLRGGQRGQPQHF. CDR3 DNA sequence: TGTGCCAGCAGCTTACGGGGGGGGCAGCGTGGTCAGCCCCAGCATTTT. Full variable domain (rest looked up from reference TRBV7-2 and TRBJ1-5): GAGVSQSPSNKVTEKGKDVELRCDPISGHTALYWYRQSLGQGLEFLIYFQGNSAPDKSGLPSDRFSAERTGGSVSTLTIQRTQQEDSAVYLCASSLRGGQRGQPQHFGDGTRLSIL.

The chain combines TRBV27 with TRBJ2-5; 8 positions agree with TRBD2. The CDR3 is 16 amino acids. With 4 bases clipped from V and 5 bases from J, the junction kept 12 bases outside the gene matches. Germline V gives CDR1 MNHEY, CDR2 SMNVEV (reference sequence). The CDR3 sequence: CASSSWAGGIGETQYF. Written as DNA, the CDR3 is TGTGCCAGCAGTTCATGGGCGGGAGGAATAGGGGAGACCCAGTACTTC.

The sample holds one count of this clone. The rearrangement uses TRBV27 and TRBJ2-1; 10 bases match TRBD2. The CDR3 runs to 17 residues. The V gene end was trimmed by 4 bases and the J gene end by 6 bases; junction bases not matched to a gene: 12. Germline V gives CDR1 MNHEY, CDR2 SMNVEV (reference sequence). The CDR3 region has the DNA TGTGCCAGCAGTTCCAACCTCGGACTAGCGGTGTTCAATGAGCAGTTCTTC. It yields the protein CASSSNLGLAVFNEQFF.

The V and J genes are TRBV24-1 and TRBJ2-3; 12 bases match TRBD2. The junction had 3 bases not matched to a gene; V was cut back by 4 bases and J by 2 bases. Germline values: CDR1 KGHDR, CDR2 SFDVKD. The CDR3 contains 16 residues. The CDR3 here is CATSDRTSGNTDTQYF. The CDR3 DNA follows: TGTGCCACCAGTGACCGGACTAGCGGGAACACAGATACGCAGTATTTT.

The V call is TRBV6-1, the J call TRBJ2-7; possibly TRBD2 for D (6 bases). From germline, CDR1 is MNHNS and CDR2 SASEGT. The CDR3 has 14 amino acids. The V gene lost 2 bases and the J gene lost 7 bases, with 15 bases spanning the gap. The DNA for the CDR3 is TGTGCCAGCAGTGAACAAGGGACGGCGGGGGAGCAGTACTTC. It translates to CASSEQGTAGEQYF.

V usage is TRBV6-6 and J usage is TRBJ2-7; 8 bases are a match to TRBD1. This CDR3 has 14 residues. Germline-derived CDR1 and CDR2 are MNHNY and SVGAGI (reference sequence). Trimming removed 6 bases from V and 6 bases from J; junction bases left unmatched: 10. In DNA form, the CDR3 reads TGTGCCAGCAGCGGACAGGGAGGTCAAAGCGAGCAGTACTTC. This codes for CASSGQGGQSEQYF.

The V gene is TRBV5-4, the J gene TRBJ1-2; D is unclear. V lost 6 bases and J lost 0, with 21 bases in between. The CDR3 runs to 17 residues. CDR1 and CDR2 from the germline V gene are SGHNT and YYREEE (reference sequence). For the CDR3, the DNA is TGTGCCAGCACCGCGGGTCGGGGTCTAGGCTCTAACTATGGCTACACCTTC. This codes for CASTAGRGLGSNYGYTF.

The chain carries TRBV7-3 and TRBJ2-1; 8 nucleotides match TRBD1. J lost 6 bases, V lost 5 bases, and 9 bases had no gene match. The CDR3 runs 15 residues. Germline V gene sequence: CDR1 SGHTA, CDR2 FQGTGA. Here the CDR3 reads CASSQWAGGPNEQFF. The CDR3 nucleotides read TGTGCCAGCAGCCAATGGGCAGGGGGCCCCAATGAGCAGTTCTTC.

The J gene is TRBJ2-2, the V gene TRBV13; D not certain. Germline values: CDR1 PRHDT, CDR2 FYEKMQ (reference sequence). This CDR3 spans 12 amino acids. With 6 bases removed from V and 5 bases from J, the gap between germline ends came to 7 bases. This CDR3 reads CASRPGTGELFF. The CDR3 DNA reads TGTGCCAGCAGGCCCGGGACCGGGGAGCTGTTTTTT.

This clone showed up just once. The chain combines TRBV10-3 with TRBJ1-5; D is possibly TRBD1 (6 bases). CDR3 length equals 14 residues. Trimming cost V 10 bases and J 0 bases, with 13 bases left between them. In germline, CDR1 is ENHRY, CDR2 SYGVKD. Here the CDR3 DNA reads TGTGCCACTACGGGACAACATAGCAATCAGCCCCAGCATTTT. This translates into CATTGQHSNQPQHF.

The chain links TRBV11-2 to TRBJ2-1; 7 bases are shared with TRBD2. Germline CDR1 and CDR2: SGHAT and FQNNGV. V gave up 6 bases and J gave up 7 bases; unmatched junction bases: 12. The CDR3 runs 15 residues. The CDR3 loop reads CASSYGFGGRNEQFF. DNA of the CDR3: TGTGCCAGCAGTTATGGATTCGGCGGGAGAAATGAGCAGTTCTTC.

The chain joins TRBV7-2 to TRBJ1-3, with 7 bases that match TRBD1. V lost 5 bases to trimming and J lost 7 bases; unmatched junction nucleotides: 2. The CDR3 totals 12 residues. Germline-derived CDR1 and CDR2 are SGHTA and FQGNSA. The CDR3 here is CASSQGQNTIYF. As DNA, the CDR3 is TGTGCCAGCAGCCAGGGACAGAACACCATATATTTT. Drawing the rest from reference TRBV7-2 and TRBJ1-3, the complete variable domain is GAGVSQSPSNKVTEKGKDVELRCDPISGHTALYWYRQSLGQGLEFLIYFQGNSAPDKSGLPSDRFSAERTGGSVSTLTIQRTQQEDSAVYLCASSQGQNTIYFGEGSWLTVV.

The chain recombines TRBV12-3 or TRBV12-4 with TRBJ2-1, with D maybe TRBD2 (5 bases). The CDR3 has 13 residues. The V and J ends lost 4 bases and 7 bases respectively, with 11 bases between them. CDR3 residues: CASSSLGGNEQFF. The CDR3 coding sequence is TGTGCCAGCAGTTCCCTTGGCGGGAATGAGCAGTTCTTC.

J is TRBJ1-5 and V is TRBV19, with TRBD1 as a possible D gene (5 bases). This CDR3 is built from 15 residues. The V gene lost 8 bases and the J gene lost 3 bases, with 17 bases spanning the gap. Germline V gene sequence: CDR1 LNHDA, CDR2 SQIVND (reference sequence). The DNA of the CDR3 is TGTGCCAGTTCGATGGGGGAGGCCCCCAATCAGCCCCAGCATTTT. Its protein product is CASSMGEAPNQPQHF.

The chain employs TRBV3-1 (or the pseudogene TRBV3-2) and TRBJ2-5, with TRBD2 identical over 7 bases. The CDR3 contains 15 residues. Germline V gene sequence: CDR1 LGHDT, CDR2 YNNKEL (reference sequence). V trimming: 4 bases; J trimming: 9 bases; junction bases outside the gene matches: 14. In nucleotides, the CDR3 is TGTGCCAGCAGCCGTTTCTCTAGCGGTGGGGTGGCCCAGTACTTC. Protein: CASSRFSSGGVAQYF.

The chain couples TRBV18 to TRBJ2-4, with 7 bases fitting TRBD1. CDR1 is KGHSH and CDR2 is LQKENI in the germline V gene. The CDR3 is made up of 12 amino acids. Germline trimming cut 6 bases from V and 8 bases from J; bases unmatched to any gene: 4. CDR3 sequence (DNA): TGTGCCAGCTCCCGCGACAGGGACATTCAGTACTTC. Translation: CASSRDRDIQYF.

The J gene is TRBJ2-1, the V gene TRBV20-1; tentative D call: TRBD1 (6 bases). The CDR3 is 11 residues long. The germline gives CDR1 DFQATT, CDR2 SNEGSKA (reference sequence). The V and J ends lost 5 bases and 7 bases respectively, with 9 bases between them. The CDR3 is CSAHRANEQFF. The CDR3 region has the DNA TGCAGTGCTCACAGGGCAAATGAGCAGTTCTTC.